Sequencing of this T cell receptor beta chain was carried out in a study of T-cell memory formation after mild COVID-19. Looking at the study overall: TCR clusters were mostly confined to one donor each.

TCR alpha and TCR beta cDNA libraries carrying sample barcodes and UMIs were produced by 5'RACE using constant-segment primers. TCRdb ran MiXCR on the 5' RACE reads and lists one entry per CDR3 protein. The data contain approximately 500,000 distinct CDR3 sequences, about 23% of them singletons. V gave up 4 bases and J gave up 2 bases; unmatched junction bases: 5. From germline, CDR1 is DFQATT and CDR2 SNEGSKA (reference sequence). The CDR3 is 14 residues long. Study-level results: Clones from the second wave (peaking day 37) had unconfirmed SARS-CoV-2 specificity. Some clones that responded turned up in pre-infection memory, which suggests that cross-reactive memory joined in.

As concerns this clonotype: Its cognate antigen is unknown.

The sequenced sample consisted of PBMCs or a T cell subset sorted from them (not recorded which). The chain is built from TRBV20-1 and TRBJ2-1; 7 bases are shared with TRBD2. This receptor was obtained from an adult woman who had mild COVID-19 (a few samples of this study predate the infection). Cell type and time point are not known. CDR3 bases: TGCAGTGCTAAAAGCGGGGTGGCCTACAATGAGCAGTTCTTC. It codes for CSAKSGVAYNEQFF.